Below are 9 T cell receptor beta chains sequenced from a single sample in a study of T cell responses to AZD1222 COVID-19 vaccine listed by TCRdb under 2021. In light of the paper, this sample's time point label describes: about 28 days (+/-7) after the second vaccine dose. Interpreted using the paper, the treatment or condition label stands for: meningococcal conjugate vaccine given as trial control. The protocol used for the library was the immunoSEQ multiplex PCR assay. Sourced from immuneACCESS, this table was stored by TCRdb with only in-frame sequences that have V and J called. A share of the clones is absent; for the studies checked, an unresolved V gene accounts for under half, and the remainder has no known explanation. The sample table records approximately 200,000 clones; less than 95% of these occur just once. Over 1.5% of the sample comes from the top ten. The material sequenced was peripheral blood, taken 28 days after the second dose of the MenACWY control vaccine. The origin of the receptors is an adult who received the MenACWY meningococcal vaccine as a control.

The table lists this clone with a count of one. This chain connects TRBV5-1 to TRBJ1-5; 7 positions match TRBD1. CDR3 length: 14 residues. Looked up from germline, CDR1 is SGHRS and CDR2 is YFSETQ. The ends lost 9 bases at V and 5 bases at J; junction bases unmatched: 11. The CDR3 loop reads CATRRGRSDQPQHF. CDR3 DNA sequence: TGCGCCACCAGGAGGGGGCGATCGGATCAGCCCCAGCATTTT.

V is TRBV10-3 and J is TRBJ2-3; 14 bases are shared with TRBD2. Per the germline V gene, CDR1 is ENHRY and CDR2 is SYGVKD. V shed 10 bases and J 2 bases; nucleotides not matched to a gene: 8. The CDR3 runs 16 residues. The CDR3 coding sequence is TGTGCCACCCGACTAGCGGGGGGGGTTCTCACAGATACGCAGTATTTT. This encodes CATRLAGGVLTDTQYF.

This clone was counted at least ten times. The CDR3 DNA is TGTGCCAGTAGTATAGTAGCTAGGCAGTCGAGCTCCTACAATGAGCAGTTCTTC. Its protein is CASSIVARQSSSYNEQFF. This sequence joins TRBV19 and TRBJ2-1; D gene ambiguous. Germline-derived CDR1 and CDR2 are LNHDA and SQIVND (reference sequence). This CDR3 is built from 18 residues. V shed 1 base and J shed 0 bases, with 16 bases lying between them.

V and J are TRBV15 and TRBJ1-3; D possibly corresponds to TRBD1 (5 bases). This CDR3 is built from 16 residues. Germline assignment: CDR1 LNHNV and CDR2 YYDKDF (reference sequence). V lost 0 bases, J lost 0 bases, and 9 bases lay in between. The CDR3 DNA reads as TGTGCCACCAGCAGAGATGCAGGGTACTCTGGAAACACCATATATTTT. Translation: CATSRDAGYSGNTIYF.

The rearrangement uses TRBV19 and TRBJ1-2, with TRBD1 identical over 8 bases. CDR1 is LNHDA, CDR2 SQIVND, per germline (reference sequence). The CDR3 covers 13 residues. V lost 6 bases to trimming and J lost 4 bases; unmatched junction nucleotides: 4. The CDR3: CASRPDRGYGYTF. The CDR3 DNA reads TGTGCCAGTAGGCCCGACAGGGGCTATGGCTACACCTTC.

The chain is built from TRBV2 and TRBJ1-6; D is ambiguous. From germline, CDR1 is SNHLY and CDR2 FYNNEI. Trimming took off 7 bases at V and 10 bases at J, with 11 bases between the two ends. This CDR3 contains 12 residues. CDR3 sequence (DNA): TGTGCCAGCAAAACCCGGGGATCACCCCTCCACTTT. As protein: CASKTRGSPLHF.

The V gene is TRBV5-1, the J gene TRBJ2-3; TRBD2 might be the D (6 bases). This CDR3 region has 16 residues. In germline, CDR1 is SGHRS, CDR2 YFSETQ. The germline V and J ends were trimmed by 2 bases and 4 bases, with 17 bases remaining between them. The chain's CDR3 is CASSFGGGRNSDTQYF. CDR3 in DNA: TGCGCCAGCAGCTTCGGGGGTGGGAGGAATTCAGATACGCAGTATTTT.

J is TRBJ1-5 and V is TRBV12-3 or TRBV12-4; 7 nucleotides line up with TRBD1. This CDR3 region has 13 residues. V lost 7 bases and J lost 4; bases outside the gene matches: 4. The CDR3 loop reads CASNIQGNQPQHF. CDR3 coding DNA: TGTGCCAGCAACATACAGGGGAATCAGCCCCAGCATTTT.

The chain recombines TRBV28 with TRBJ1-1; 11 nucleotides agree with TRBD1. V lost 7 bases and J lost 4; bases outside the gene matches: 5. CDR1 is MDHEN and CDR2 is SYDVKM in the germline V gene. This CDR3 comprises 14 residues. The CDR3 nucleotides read TGTGCCAGCACCCCCGGGACAGGGGGCACTGAAGCTTTCTTT. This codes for CASTPGTGGTEAFF. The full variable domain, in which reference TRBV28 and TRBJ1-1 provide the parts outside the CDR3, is DVKVTQSSRYLVKRTGEKVFLECVQDMDHENMFWYRQDPGLGLRLIYFSYDVKMKEKGDIPEGYSVSREKKERFSLILESASTNQTSMYLCASTPGTGGTEAFFGQGTRLTVV.